These 32 T cell receptor beta chains were sequenced from one sample in a study of blood T cells in healthy people across ages. The use of a sample-barcoded 5' primer and a J-beta primer mix characterized a second PCR of roughly 7 to 11 cycles. TCRdb fed the 5' RACE reads into MiXCR, producing one record per CDR3 protein. The sample has hundreds of thousands of distinct CDR3 sequences, 40% to 45% seen once. The sequenced material came from blood. Receptors originate from an older man in good health.

The V and J genes are TRBV7-9 and TRBJ1-1; D not resolved. The V and J ends lost 5 bases and 6 bases respectively, with 13 bases between them. Germline CDR1 and CDR2: SEHNR and FQNEAQ (reference sequence). This CDR3 region has 13 residues. CDR3 in amino acids: CASSPMSSSEAFF. The CDR3 nucleotides read TGTGCCAGCAGCCCTATGAGTAGTTCTGAAGCTTTCTTT. The entire variable domain, with the rest obtained from reference TRBV7-9 and TRBJ1-1, is as follows: DTGVSQNPRHKITKRGQNVTFRCDPISEHNRLYWYRQTLGQGPEFLTYFQNEAQLEKSRLLSDRFSAERPKGSFSTLEIQRTEQGDSAMYLCASSPMSSSEAFFGQGTRLTVV.

This chain uses TRBV7-2 with TRBJ2-3; TRBD1 agrees at 12 bases. Germline-derived CDR1 and CDR2 are SGHTA and FQGNSA. The trim removed 5 bases at V and 3 bases at J, leaving 9 bases unmatched. The CDR3 sequence is 17 residues long. The CDR3 bases are TGTGCCAGCAGCAAAAGGGACAGGGGGCGGGGGACAGATACGCAGTATTTT. Translating gives CASSKRDRGRGTDTQYF.

This clonotype was counted at least ten times. The chain uses TRBV7-9 and TRBJ2-6; TRBD2 is a possible D gene (7 bases). CDR1 is SEHNR and CDR2 is FQNEAQ in the germline V gene (reference sequence). The CDR3 is 17 residues long. Trimming stripped 8 bases from V and 0 bases from J, with 17 bases between. CDR3 sequence (DNA): TGTGCCAGCGGTCCGCGGGGGCAGTCCTCTGGGGCCAACGTCCTGACTTTC. This sequence encodes CASGPRGQSSGANVLTF.

Ten or more counts support this clonotype. CDR3 sequence: CATTPDLAGGRETQYF. The CDR3 nucleotides read TGTGCCACCACCCCGGATCTAGCGGGGGGTAGAGAGACCCAGTACTTC. This rearrangement joins TRBV2 to TRBJ2-5, with 11 positions matching TRBD2. CDR1 is SNHLY, CDR2 FYNNEI, per germline. V was clipped by 10 bases and J by 4 bases; unmatched bases: 14. This CDR3 region has 16 residues.

V gene TRBV19 combines with J gene TRBJ1-2; possible D gene TRBD1, 6 bases. Germline CDR1 LNHDA, CDR2 SQIVND (reference sequence). The CDR3 runs 16 residues. V lost 8 bases, J lost 3 bases, and 22 bases lay in between. CDR3 protein: CASRPSTGPVHYGYTF. The CDR3 DNA follows: TGTGCCAGTCGCCCCTCCACAGGGCCGGTTCACTATGGCTACACCTTC.

V usage is TRBV29-1 and J usage is TRBJ2-1; no definite D call. CDR3 length equals 12 residues. The V and J ends lost 3 bases and 9 bases respectively, with 12 bases between them. The germline V gene encodes CDR1 SQVTM and CDR2 ANQGSEA. The CDR3, as DNA: TGCAGCGTTGAGATTAGGGTCCGTGAGCAGTTCTTC. Its protein is CSVEIRVREQFF.

This chain joins TRBV28 and TRBJ2-1; TRBD2 matches 7 bases. Trimming took 3 bases from V and 6 from J; bases not matched to a gene: 5. The CDR3 is 14 residues long. Germline V gene data show CDR1 as MDHEN and CDR2 as SYDVKM. CDR3 sequence (DNA): TGTGCCAGCAGTTTGCCGGCGGGAGTCAATGAGCAGTTCTTC. It translates to CASSLPAGVNEQFF.

The V gene is TRBV27, the J gene TRBJ2-1; 13 bases fit TRBD2. Germline trimming cut 0 bases from V and 12 bases from J; bases unmatched to any gene: 17. CDR3 length: 19 residues. Germline V gives CDR1 MNHEY, CDR2 SMNVEV (reference sequence). Written as DNA, the CDR3 is TGTGCCAGCAGTTTATCTCACTATTCCGGGACTAGCGGGGTGGATGTGCAGTTCTTC. This codes for CASSLSHYSGTSGVDVQFF.

The gene calls are TRBV5-1 and TRBJ1-6; 8 nucleotides agree with TRBD1. The CDR3 is 16 amino acids. The J segment lost 4 bases and the V segment lost 0 bases, leaving 3 bases of the junction unmatched. Germline values: CDR1 SGHRS, CDR2 YFSETQ. The DNA of the CDR3 is TGCGCCAGCAGCTTGGTTGGACAGGGATATAATTCACCCCTCCACTTT. Encoded protein: CASSLVGQGYNSPLHF.

Concerning this clonotype itself: A much larger clone sits a single nucleotide away, making a read error possible. V is TRBV28 and J is TRBJ2-5; D call uncertain. The V gene's germline CDR1 is MDHEN and CDR2 SYDVKM. The CDR3 loop spans 12 amino acids. In DNA, the CDR3 is TGTGCCGGCAGACTTACTCCGGGGACCCAGTACTTC. Its protein is CAGRLTPGTQYF. Supplemented by reference TRBV28 and TRBJ2-5, the full variable domain reads DVKVTQSSRYLVKRTGEKVFLECVQDMDHENMFWYRQDPGLGLRLIYFSYDVKMKEKGDIPEGYSVSREKKERFSLILESASTNQTSMYLCAGRLTPGTQYFGPGTRLLVL.

A few counts support this clonotype. The gene calls are TRBV7-3 and TRBJ2-5, with D unresolved. This CDR3 is built from 13 residues. Trimming took 1 base from V and 5 from J, leaving 8 bases between them. Looked up from germline, CDR1 is SGHTA and CDR2 is FQGTGA. This CDR3 reads CASSLNLRETQYF. CDR3 nucleotides: TGTGCCAGCAGCTTAAACCTAAGGGAGACCCAGTACTTC. Variable domain in full (rest from reference TRBV7-3 and TRBJ2-5): GAGVSQTPSNKVTEKGKYVELRCDPISGHTALYWYRQSLGQGPEFLIYFQGTGAADDSGLPNDRFFAVRPEGSVSTLKIQRTERGDSAVYLCASSLNLRETQYFGPGTRLLVL.

In this sample, this clonotype turned up a few times. The V gene is TRBV20-1, the J gene TRBJ1-6; maybe TRBD1 (6 bases). Trimming removed 3 bases at V and 9 bases at J, with 15 bases between. There are 14 residues in the CDR3. Germline loops: CDR1 DFQATT, CDR2 SNEGSKA (reference sequence). DNA of the CDR3: TGCAGTGCTAGGATGGCAGGGGAGGTTTCACCCCTCCACTTT. Amino acid sequence: CSARMAGEVSPLHF.

The CDR3 loop is CASSLSRVGTEAFF. The CDR3 DNA reads as TGTGCCAGCAGTTTATCCAGGGTGGGCACTGAAGCTTTCTTT. V usage is TRBV27 and J usage is TRBJ1-1; possible D gene TRBD1, 5 bases. The CDR3 extends over 14 amino acids. The germline gives CDR1 MNHEY, CDR2 SMNVEV (reference sequence). Trimming pared 0 bases from V and 4 bases from J, leaving 9 bases between.

The genes are TRBV3-1 and TRBJ2-1; D gene unclear. This CDR3 has 12 residues. V lost 1 base to trimming and J lost 6 bases, with 4 bases between them. Germline V lookup: CDR1 LGHDT, CDR2 YNNKEL (reference sequence). CDR3 in DNA: TGTGCCAGCAGCCAAGTGTTCAATGAGCAGTTCTTC. This encodes CASSQVFNEQFF.

The CDR3 loop reads CSARGLAGAGEQFF. CDR3 coding DNA: TGCAGTGCTAGAGGACTAGCGGGAGCTGGTGAGCAGTTCTTC. V gene TRBV20-1 combines with J gene TRBJ2-1, with 12 nucleotides matching TRBD2. CDR1 and CDR2 from the germline V gene are DFQATT and SNEGSKA (reference sequence). The ends lost 1 base at V and 9 bases at J; junction bases unmatched: 4. This CDR3 comprises 14 residues.

This clonotype has just a few counts. J is TRBJ2-3 and V is TRBV20-1; D is unclear. Germline CDR1 reads DFQATT; CDR2 reads SNEGSKA (reference sequence). The length of the CDR3 is 17 residues. V shed 0 bases and J shed 0 bases, with 16 bases lying between them. The chain's CDR3 is CSARDRLRFPSTDTQYF. The CDR3 DNA reads TGCAGTGCTAGAGATCGTTTACGGTTTCCTAGCACAGATACGCAGTATTTT.

This clonotype was observed a handful of times. The chain carries TRBV20-1 and TRBJ2-5, with D tentatively TRBD2 (7 bases). V was clipped by 3 bases and J by 2 bases, with 25 bases between them. Germline values: CDR1 DFQATT, CDR2 SNEGSKA (reference sequence). The CDR3 is 18 amino acids. DNA for the CDR3: TGCAGTGCTAGTTCCGGACTAGGGGGGCTAGGCGAACAAGAGACCCAGTACTTC. This sequence encodes CSASSGLGGLGEQETQYF.

This CDR3 reads CASAEAGYVNEQYF. CDR3 DNA: TGTGCCAGCGCCGAGGCAGGTTATGTCAATGAGCAGTACTTC. The V and J genes are TRBV6-6 and TRBJ2-1; D unresolved. The J call is uncertain, as TRBJ2-7 better fits the DNA end. This CDR3 has 14 amino acids. Germline CDR1 and CDR2: MNHNY and SVGAGI (reference sequence).

The V and J genes are TRBV28 and TRBJ2-5; 11 bases agree with TRBD2. Germline V gene lookup returns CDR1 MDHEN and CDR2 SYDVKM. Trimming cost V 6 bases and J 1 base; bases outside gene matches: 4. This CDR3 comprises 15 residues. The DNA for the CDR3 is TGTGCCAGCAGCGGGACTAGCGGATTCCAAGAGACCCAGTACTTC. Translation: CASSGTSGFQETQYF.

This clonotype was found a few times. CDR3 loop: CASRGIDRAGTDTQYF. In DNA, the CDR3 is TGTGCCAGCAGGGGGATAGACAGGGCGGGGACAGATACGCAGTATTTT. The J gene is TRBJ2-3, the V gene TRBV6-5; D perhaps matches TRBD1 (7 bases). V lost 6 bases and J lost 3, with 19 bases in between. CDR3 length equals 16 residues. Germline CDR1 and CDR2: MNHEY and SVGAGI.

This clonotype was counted between two and nine times. The V gene is TRBV5-1, the J gene TRBJ2-1; TRBD1 matches at 7 bases. In germline, CDR1 is SGHRS, CDR2 YFSETQ. The J segment lost 7 bases and the V segment lost 4 bases, leaving 8 bases of the junction unmatched. The length of the CDR3 is 14 residues. Here the CDR3 reads CASSRYRGKNEQFF. CDR3 sequence (DNA): TGCGCCAGCAGCCGATACAGGGGAAAGAATGAGCAGTTCTTC.

The chain carries TRBV29-1 and TRBJ2-1; 12 nucleotides match TRBD2. This CDR3 is 14 amino acids long. J lost 5 bases, V lost 5 bases, and 4 bases had no gene match. Germline CDR1 and CDR2: SQVTM and ANQGSEA. This CDR3 is CSVIASGRDNEQFF. In nucleotides, the CDR3 is TGCAGCGTTATTGCTAGCGGGAGGGACAATGAGCAGTTCTTC.

The rearrangement uses TRBV9 and TRBJ1-2, with D maybe TRBD1 (5 bases). This CDR3 is built from 15 residues. V was pared by 3 bases and J by 5 bases, with 17 bases between. The germline gives CDR1 SGDLS, CDR2 YYNGEE. CDR3 DNA: TGTGCCAGCAGCGCCACATCAGGGTTTCGTTATGGCTACACCTTC. Translated, it gives CASSATSGFRYGYTF.

The J gene is TRBJ1-2, the V gene TRBV20-1, with D hard to call. V gave up 2 bases and J gave up 4 bases, with 8 bases separating them. CDR1 DFQATT and CDR2 SNEGSKA come from the germline V gene (reference sequence). CDR3 length equals 12 residues. CDR3 in amino acids: CSARLSVYGYTF. DNA for the CDR3: TGCAGTGCTAGACTAAGCGTCTATGGCTACACCTTC.

Concerning this clonotype: Germline and junction disagree at one end, which may indicate a read error. This sequence joins TRBV5-4 and TRBJ2-1; D gene unclear. This CDR3 is built from 13 residues. Germline V lookup: CDR1 SGHNT, CDR2 YYREEE (reference sequence). The CDR3 region is CAISLDWANEQFF. CDR3 bases: TGTGCCATCAGCCTCGACTGGGCCAATGAGCAGTTCTTC.

This clonotype was found many times. The rearrangement links TRBV29-1 to TRBJ2-1; 11 bases agree with TRBD2. The V segment lost 4 bases and the J segment 8 bases; nucleotides outside the gene matches: 10. The CDR3 sequence is 15 residues long. Germline CDR1 is SQVTM and CDR2 is ANQGSEA. The CDR3: CSVVLPLAGGHEQFF. DNA of the CDR3: TGCAGCGTTGTTCTACCCTTAGCGGGAGGGCATGAGCAGTTCTTC.

CDR3 sequence (DNA): TGTGCCAGCAGCTTGGCCCTACAGGGTTACCACGAGCAGTACTTC. This sequence encodes CASSLALQGYHEQYF. The V and J genes are TRBV5-5 and TRBJ2-5, with D possibly matching TRBD1 (6 bases). Near its end, the DNA agrees better with TRBJ2-7, so the J call may be wrong. CDR3 length equals 15 residues. The germline V gene has CDR1 SGHKS and CDR2 YYEKEE (reference sequence).

This sequence joins TRBV20-1 and TRBJ2-1, with 11 positions matching TRBD2. Unmatched junction bases numbered 10, after V lost 6 bases and J lost 0 bases. This CDR3 is built from 17 residues. CDR1 DFQATT and CDR2 SNEGSKA come from the germline V gene (reference sequence). The CDR3 reads CSASGTSGLLSYNEQFF. CDR3 sequence (DNA): TGCAGTGCCAGCGGGACTAGCGGACTCCTCTCCTACAATGAGCAGTTCTTC.

The table lists this clonotype with a few counts. V gene TRBV14 combines with J gene TRBJ2-3; D might be TRBD1 or TRBD2, each matching 7 bases. Germline CDR1 SGHDN, CDR2 FVKESK. The CDR3 is 15 amino acids. Between the trimmed V and J ends, which lost 2 bases and 5 bases, there was a span of 14 bases. The CDR3 bases are TGTGCCAGCAGCCAATCAGGGGGGGGTCAAGATACGCAGTATTTT. Translating gives CASSQSGGGQDTQYF.

This clonotype appeared a few times. Written as DNA, the CDR3 is TGCGCCAGCAGCTTAGGACCGCCGCCCTACAATGAGCAGTTCTTC. Translated: CASSLGPPPYNEQFF. This chain uses TRBV5-1 with TRBJ2-1; D call uncertain. In germline, CDR1 is SGHRS, CDR2 YFSETQ. V shed 2 bases and J shed 2 bases, with 11 bases lying between them. This CDR3 spans 15 amino acids. Looking up the rest from reference TRBV5-1 and TRBJ2-1 gives the full variable domain: KAGVTQTPRYLIKTRGQQVTLSCSPISGHRSVSWYQQTPGQGLQFLFEYFSETQRNKGNFPGRFSGRQFSNSRSEMNVSTLELGDSALYLCASSLGPPPYNEQFFGPGTRLTVL.

This chain connects TRBV25-1 to TRBJ2-4; D is undetermined. V lost 5 bases and J lost 13, with 18 bases in between. CDR1 is MGHDK and CDR2 is SYGVNS in the germline V gene. The CDR3 is 13 residues long. The CDR3 region has the DNA TGTGCCAGCAGTACTCAACCGCAGTTGGGGCAGTACTTC. Translated, it gives CASSTQPQLGQYF.

At least ten counts were recorded for this clonotype. The chain links TRBV4-2 to TRBJ1-1, with unresolved D. V lost 2 bases, J lost 2 bases, and 12 bases lay in between. CDR3 length equals 15 residues. CDR1 is LGHNA and CDR2 is YNFKEQ in the germline V gene. The CDR3 bases are TGTGCCAGCAGCCAAAACCGGGATGAAAACACTGAAGCTTTCTTT. Its protein product is CASSQNRDENTEAFF.